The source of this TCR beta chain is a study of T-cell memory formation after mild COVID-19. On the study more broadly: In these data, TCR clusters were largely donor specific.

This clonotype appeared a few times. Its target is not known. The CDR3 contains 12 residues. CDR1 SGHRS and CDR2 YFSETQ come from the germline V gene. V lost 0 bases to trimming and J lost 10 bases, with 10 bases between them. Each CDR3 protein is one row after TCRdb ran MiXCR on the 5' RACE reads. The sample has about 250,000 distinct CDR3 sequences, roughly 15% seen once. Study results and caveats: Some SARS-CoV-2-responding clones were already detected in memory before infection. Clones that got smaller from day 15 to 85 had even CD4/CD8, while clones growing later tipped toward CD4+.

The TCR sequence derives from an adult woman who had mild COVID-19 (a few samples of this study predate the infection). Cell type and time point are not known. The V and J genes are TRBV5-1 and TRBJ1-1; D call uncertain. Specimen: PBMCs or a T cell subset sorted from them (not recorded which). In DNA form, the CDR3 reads TGCGCCAGCAGCTTGGTAGAAGGGAGAGCTTTCTTT. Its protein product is CASSLVEGRAFF.